Following are 30 T cell receptor beta chains from one sample sequenced in a study of T-cell memory formation after mild COVID-19. TCRdb ran MiXCR on the 5' RACE reads and lists one entry per CDR3 protein. The top ten clones hold around 12% of a sample with roughly 600,000 distinct CDR3 sequences, under 20% of them seen once. The specimen was PBMCs or a T cell subset sorted from them (not recorded which). The receptors were gathered from an adult woman who had mild COVID-19 (a few samples of this study predate the infection). Cell type and time point are not known.

This clonotype was seen many times. This rearrangement joins TRBV20-1 to TRBJ2-4; D is unresolved. CDR3 size: 12 residues. Germline CDR1 reads DFQATT; CDR2 reads SNEGSKA (reference sequence). V was pared by 1 base and J by 7 bases, with 8 bases between. The CDR3 reads CSARASNNIQYF. CDR3 DNA sequence: TGCAGTGCTAGAGCCAGCAATAACATTCAGTACTTC.

V is TRBV20-1 and J is TRBJ2-5; a possible D gene is TRBD2 (6 bases). CDR1 and CDR2 from the germline V gene are DFQATT and SNEGSKA (reference sequence). The V end lost 4 bases, the J end lost 2 bases, and 26 bases lay between the germline ends. The CDR3 is 18 residues long. The chain's CDR3 is CSATDPGTPSKNQETQYF. The CDR3, as DNA: TGCAGTGCTACAGACCCCGGGACTCCGTCTAAGAATCAAGAGACCCAGTACTTC.

A few counts support this clonotype. The gene calls are TRBV14 and TRBJ2-1; D is possibly TRBD1 or TRBD2 (7 bases each). Germline CDR1 is SGHDN and CDR2 is FVKESK. This CDR3 contains 14 residues. Between the trimmed V and J ends, which lost 5 bases and 9 bases, there was a span of 17 bases. The CDR3 nucleotides are TGTGCCAGCAGCTACAGGGGAGGGCCGGTTGAGCAGTTCTTC. Its protein is CASSYRGGPVEQFF. Together with reference TRBV14 and TRBJ2-1, the CDR3 gives the full variable domain: EAGVTQFPSHSVIEKGQTVTLRCDPISGHDNLYWYRRVMGKEIKFLLHFVKESKQDESGMPNNRFLAERTGGTYSTLKVQPAELEDSGVYFCASSYRGGPVEQFFGPGTRLTVL.

J is TRBJ2-3 and V is TRBV7-3; D ambiguous. The V gene lost 4 bases and the J gene lost 0 bases, with 11 bases spanning the gap. This CDR3 comprises 15 residues. Germline CDR1 is SGHTA and CDR2 is FQGTGA. The CDR3 DNA reads as TGTGCCAGCAGCTCCACCCCCCTTAGCACAGATACGCAGTATTTT. Amino acids: CASSSTPLSTDTQYF.

This sequence joins TRBV5-6 and TRBJ2-3, with TRBD1 as a possible D gene (5 bases). Germline lookup yields CDR1 SGHDT and CDR2 YYEEEE. This CDR3 spans 14 amino acids. Deletions cut 4 bases from V and 2 bases from J, with 11 bases between. CDR3 DNA: TGTGCCAGCAGCGTGGGGCATACCACAGATACGCAGTATTTT. This codes for CASSVGHTTDTQYF.

V and J are TRBV4-2 and TRBJ2-1; a possible D gene is TRBD1 (5 bases). This CDR3 comprises 17 residues. V was shortened by 0 bases and J by 4 bases, with 16 bases between the two germline ends. In germline, CDR1 is LGHNA, CDR2 YNFKEQ. CDR3 bases: TGTGCCAGCAGCCAAGAGTGGGGCCAGACTTTTTACAATGAGCAGTTCTTC. Its translation is CASSQEWGQTFYNEQFF.

The V gene is TRBV29-1, the J gene TRBJ1-1, with D tentatively TRBD1 (6 bases). Germline loops: CDR1 SQVTM, CDR2 ANQGSEA. This CDR3 spans 12 amino acids. The germline V and J ends were trimmed by 6 bases and 5 bases, with 13 bases remaining between them. The CDR3 sequence is CSVGGQGTEAFF. In DNA, the CDR3 is TGCAGCGTCGGGGGGCAGGGAACTGAAGCTTTCTTT.

This clonotype came up once. This CDR3 reads CASRLGPNYGYTF. CDR3 DNA sequence: TGTGCCAGCAGGCTGGGACCGAACTATGGCTACACCTTC. V and J are TRBV7-9 and TRBJ1-2; tentatively, D is TRBD1 (5 bases). V was clipped by 6 bases and J by 2 bases, with 10 bases between them. The CDR3 length is 13 residues. Germline-derived CDR1 and CDR2 are SEHNR and FQNEAQ (reference sequence).

CDR3 protein: CSAPLSGGENIQYF. CDR3 bases: TGCAGTGCTCCGCTTAGCGGGGGGGAGAACATTCAGTACTTC. The chain carries TRBV20-1 and TRBJ2-4, with 11 bases fitting TRBD2. CDR1 is DFQATT and CDR2 is SNEGSKA in the germline V gene (reference sequence). The CDR3 runs 14 residues. The trim removed 5 bases at V and 7 bases at J, leaving 7 bases unmatched.

The sample holds a few counts of this clonotype. V gene TRBV7-2 combines with J gene TRBJ2-3; D remains ambiguous. The V gene lost 2 bases and the J gene lost 2 bases, with 11 bases spanning the gap. The CDR3 extends over 15 amino acids. Germline loops: CDR1 SGHTA, CDR2 FQGNSA. The chain's CDR3 is CASSLTAVYTDTQYF. DNA for the CDR3: TGTGCCAGCAGCTTAACCGCGGTTTACACAGATACGCAGTATTTT. The full variable domain, its missing parts supplied by reference TRBV7-2 and TRBJ2-3, is GAGVSQSPSNKVTEKGKDVELRCDPISGHTALYWYRQSLGQGLEFLIYFQGNSAPDKSGLPSDRFSAERTGGSVSTLTIQRTQQEDSAVYLCASSLTAVYTDTQYFGPGTRLTVL.

The chain couples TRBV11-3 to TRBJ1-3; 8 nucleotides agree with TRBD1. This CDR3 has 14 amino acids. Germline-derived CDR1 and CDR2 are SGHNT and YENEEA. The V and J ends lost 5 bases and 2 bases, in that order; junction bases with no gene match: 2. The CDR3 coding sequence is TGTGCCAGCAGCGAACAGGGGGCTGGAAACACCATATATTTT. Protein: CASSEQGAGNTIYF.

The table lists this clonotype with a few counts. This chain joins TRBV12-3 or TRBV12-4 and TRBJ1-5; D is unclear. The V and J ends lost 3 bases and 3 bases respectively, with 9 bases between them. The CDR3 runs 14 residues. This CDR3 reads CASSLSRTNQPQHF. The CDR3 region has the DNA TGTGCCAGCAGTTTGAGTAGAACCAATCAGCCCCAGCATTTT.

In this sample, this clonotype turned up many times. The genes are TRBV24-1 and TRBJ2-1; 7 bases match TRBD2. The CDR3 loop spans 14 amino acids. Germline-derived CDR1 and CDR2 are KGHDR and SFDVKD. The J segment lost 5 bases and the V segment lost 7 bases, leaving 7 bases of the junction unmatched. CDR3 bases: TGTGCCACCAGCCCGGGACTATTACACAATGAGCAGTTCTTC. Its protein product is CATSPGLLHNEQFF.

The CDR3 bases are TGTGCCAGCAGCGATAGAGGAGGGCGAGAGACCCAGTACTTC. Translated, it gives CASSDRGGRETQYF. V gene TRBV2 combines with J gene TRBJ2-5; D possibly corresponds to TRBD2 (6 bases). Germline V gene lookup returns CDR1 SNHLY and CDR2 FYNNEI. Trimming shortened V by 6 bases and J by 4 bases, and 15 bases separated the two germline ends. This CDR3 comprises 14 residues.

The V gene is TRBV7-6, the J gene TRBJ2-3; D might be TRBD1 (7 bases). Trimming stripped 5 bases from V and 6 bases from J, with 24 bases between. Germline V lookup: CDR1 SGHVS, CDR2 FNYEAQ. The CDR3 contains 17 residues. In DNA form, the CDR3 reads TGTGCCAGCAGCCCCCGACCCGACAGGGAGGCTACGGATACGCAGTATTTT. Protein product: CASSPRPDREATDTQYF.

The chain combines TRBV3-1 with TRBJ1-1, with TRBD1 as a possible D gene (5 bases). V lost 0 bases and J lost 5, with 16 bases in between. The CDR3 totals 16 residues. Germline V gene lookup returns CDR1 LGHDT and CDR2 YNNKEL (reference sequence). CDR3 nucleotide sequence: TGTGCCAGCAGCCAAGACGACGGCCCAGACAGAACTGAAGCTTTCTTT. Protein sequence: CASSQDDGPDRTEAFF.

This clonotype has just a few counts. The CDR3 DNA reads as TGCGCCAGCAGCTTGGGAGGGGACGGCCAAGCTTTCTTT. Protein product: CASSLGGDGQAFF. The chain recombines TRBV5-1 with TRBJ1-1, with D tentatively TRBD1 (5 bases). The V gene's germline CDR1 is SGHRS and CDR2 YFSETQ. Trimming cost V 0 bases and J 9 bases, with 12 bases left between them. The CDR3 totals 13 residues. Using reference TRBV5-1 and TRBJ1-1 for the parts outside the CDR3, the full variable domain is KAGVTQTPRYLIKTRGQQVTLSCSPISGHRSVSWYQQTPGQGLQFLFEYFSETQRNKGNFPGRFSGRQFSNSRSEMNVSTLELGDSALYLCASSLGGDGQAFFGQGTRLTVV.

V is TRBV7-9 and J is TRBJ2-3; weak D call: TRBD2 (5 bases). Germline loops: CDR1 SEHNR, CDR2 FQNEAQ (reference sequence). V shed 5 bases and J shed 3 bases, with 21 bases lying between them. The CDR3 runs 17 residues. The CDR3 DNA reads TGTGCCAGCAGCAACTGGCCGGACTTTCCCACGACAGATACGCAGTATTTT. Amino acids: CASSNWPDFPTTDTQYF.

This clonotype was found a few times. V gene TRBV5-1 combines with J gene TRBJ2-2; TRBD1 is a possible D gene (5 bases). The CDR3 contains 14 residues. CDR1 is SGHRS, CDR2 YFSETQ, per germline. Trimming removed 5 bases from V and 6 bases from J, with 14 bases in between. CDR3 DNA sequence: TGCGCCAGCAGTCATGGCAGGGTTGCCGGGGAGCTGTTTTTT. As protein: CASSHGRVAGELFF. Drawing the rest from reference TRBV5-1 and TRBJ2-2, the complete variable domain is KAGVTQTPRYLIKTRGQQVTLSCSPISGHRSVSWYQQTPGQGLQFLFEYFSETQRNKGNFPGRFSGRQFSNSRSEMNVSTLELGDSALYLCASSHGRVAGELFFGEGSRLTVL.

The rearrangement uses TRBV7-8 and TRBJ2-3, with 8 bases lining up with TRBD2. The V gene end was trimmed by 3 bases and the J gene end by 0 bases; junction bases not matched to a gene: 14. The germline V gene encodes CDR1 SGHVS and CDR2 FQNEAQ. The CDR3 totals 19 residues. The CDR3 DNA is TGTGCCAGCAGCTTCACCTCGATGGGTAGCGGGATTAGCACAGATACGCAGTATTTT. Translation gives CASSFTSMGSGISTDTQYF. The whole variable domain, filled in from reference TRBV7-8 and TRBJ2-3, reads GAGVSQSPRYKVAKRGQDVALRCDPISGHVSLFWYQQALGQGPEFLTYFQNEAQLDKSGLPSDRFFAERPEGSVSTLKIQRTQQEDSAVYLCASSFTSMGSGISTDTQYFGPGTRLTVL.

This clonotype occurred a few times. The rearrangement uses TRBV6-6 and TRBJ1-2; 7 nucleotides agree with TRBD1. This CDR3 contains 16 residues. Looked up from germline, CDR1 is MNHNY and CDR2 is SVGAGI (reference sequence). J gave up 1 base and V 4 bases, and 9 bases lay outside the gene matches. The CDR3 here is CASSFSPGTVNYGYTF. In nucleotides, the CDR3 is TGTGCCAGCAGTTTCTCCCCGGGGACAGTTAACTATGGCTACACCTTC.

The V and J genes are TRBV21-1 and TRBJ2-2; the DNA was not compared with TRBD1, the D call given in the table. TRBV21-1 is a recognized pseudogene. This CDR3 region has 16 residues. CDR3 protein: CASSCRGAANTGELFF. The CDR3, as DNA: TGTGCCAGCAGCTGTCGGGGGGCGGCGAACACCGGGGAGCTGTTTTTT.

This clonotype was counted a few times. The J gene is TRBJ2-4, the V gene TRBV15; 9 bases agree with TRBD1. J gave up 0 bases and V 2 bases, and 8 bases lay outside the gene matches. Germline CDR1 and CDR2: LNHNV and YYDKDF (reference sequence). The CDR3 totals 18 residues. This CDR3 is CATSRPRTGVKAKNIQYF. CDR3 sequence (DNA): TGTGCCACCAGCAGACCCAGGACAGGGGTTAAAGCCAAAAACATTCAGTACTTC.

The gene calls are TRBV19 and TRBJ2-1, with TRBD2 matching 9 bases. Germline CDR1 is LNHDA and CDR2 is SQIVND (reference sequence). J gave up 4 bases and V 9 bases, and 10 bases lay outside the gene matches. The CDR3 is made up of 15 amino acids. CDR3 region: CASRSAGGPYNEQFF. In nucleotides, the CDR3 is TGTGCCAGCAGGTCGGCGGGGGGGCCGTACAATGAGCAGTTCTTC. Full variable domain (missing parts from reference TRBV19 and TRBJ2-1): DGGITQSPKYLFRKEGQNVTLSCEQNLNHDAMYWYRQDPGQGLRLIYYSQIVNDFQKGDIAEGYSVSREKKESFPLTVTSAQKNPTAFYLCASRSAGGPYNEQFFGPGTRLTVL.

DNA of the CDR3: TGCAGCGTTGAAGATCTTATAGGGGTGAACACTGAAGCTTTCTTT. Amino acids: CSVEDLIGVNTEAFF. This rearrangement joins TRBV29-1 to TRBJ1-1; weak D call: TRBD1 (5 bases). CDR1 is SQVTM and CDR2 is ANQGSEA in the germline V gene. The germline V and J ends were trimmed by 0 bases and 0 bases, with 11 bases remaining between them. This CDR3 is built from 15 residues.

There are a few counts of this clonotype. The V and J genes are TRBV7-8 and TRBJ1-1, with a possible D match to TRBD1 (5 bases). Germline V gene lookup returns CDR1 SGHVS and CDR2 FQNEAQ. The CDR3 is made up of 15 amino acids. Trimming cost V 1 base and J 2 bases, with 11 bases left between them. CDR3 residues: CASSLVGGGNTEAFF. In DNA, the CDR3 is TGTGCCAGCAGCTTAGTCGGGGGAGGAAACACTGAAGCTTTCTTT.

As concerns this clonotype: Given a much more abundant clone one base away, this may be a read error. V and J are TRBV3-1 and TRBJ2-1; TRBD2 might be the D (7 bases). Trimming left V 2 bases short and J 7 bases short, with 12 bases between. The CDR3 runs 14 residues. The V gene's germline CDR1 is LGHDT and CDR2 YNNKEL (reference sequence). The CDR3 loop reads CASSQPGGRNEQFF. As DNA, the CDR3 is TGTGCCAGCAGCCAACCGGGGGGCCGGAATGAGCAGTTCTTC.

Concerning this clonotype itself: The conserved closing phenylalanine or tryptophan is absent in this CDR3, likely reflecting a read error. This chain links TRBV5-5 with TRBJ2-1, with D uncertain. Germline CDR1 and CDR2: SGHKS and YYEKEE (reference sequence). Trimming removed 7 bases from V and 4 bases from J, with 9 bases in between. The CDR3 covers 12 residues. CDR3 nucleotide sequence: TGTGCCAGCTCGCCGGTTTACAATGAGCAGTTCCTC. Its protein is CASSPVYNEQFL.

The chain carries TRBV20-1 and TRBJ1-4; no definite D call. This CDR3 region has 13 residues. Germline V gene data show CDR1 as DFQATT and CDR2 as SNEGSKA (reference sequence). V was cut by 4 bases and J by 7 bases, with 13 bases left in between. CDR3 amino acids: CSATLRAGEKLFF. The DNA for the CDR3 is TGCAGTGCTACCTTGAGGGCGGGTGAAAAACTGTTTTTT.

This clonotype was observed a handful of times. The chain joins TRBV7-9 to TRBJ2-7, with D possibly being TRBD1 or TRBD2 (5 bases each). Trimming took 6 bases from V and 3 from J, leaving 24 bases between them. The CDR3 totals 17 residues. Germline assignment: CDR1 SEHNR and CDR2 FQNEAQ (reference sequence). CDR3 bases: TGTGCCAGCAGGGTCCAGGGTGTCGGGCCGGCGGGCTACGAGCAGTACTTC. Its protein product is CASRVQGVGPAGYEQYF.